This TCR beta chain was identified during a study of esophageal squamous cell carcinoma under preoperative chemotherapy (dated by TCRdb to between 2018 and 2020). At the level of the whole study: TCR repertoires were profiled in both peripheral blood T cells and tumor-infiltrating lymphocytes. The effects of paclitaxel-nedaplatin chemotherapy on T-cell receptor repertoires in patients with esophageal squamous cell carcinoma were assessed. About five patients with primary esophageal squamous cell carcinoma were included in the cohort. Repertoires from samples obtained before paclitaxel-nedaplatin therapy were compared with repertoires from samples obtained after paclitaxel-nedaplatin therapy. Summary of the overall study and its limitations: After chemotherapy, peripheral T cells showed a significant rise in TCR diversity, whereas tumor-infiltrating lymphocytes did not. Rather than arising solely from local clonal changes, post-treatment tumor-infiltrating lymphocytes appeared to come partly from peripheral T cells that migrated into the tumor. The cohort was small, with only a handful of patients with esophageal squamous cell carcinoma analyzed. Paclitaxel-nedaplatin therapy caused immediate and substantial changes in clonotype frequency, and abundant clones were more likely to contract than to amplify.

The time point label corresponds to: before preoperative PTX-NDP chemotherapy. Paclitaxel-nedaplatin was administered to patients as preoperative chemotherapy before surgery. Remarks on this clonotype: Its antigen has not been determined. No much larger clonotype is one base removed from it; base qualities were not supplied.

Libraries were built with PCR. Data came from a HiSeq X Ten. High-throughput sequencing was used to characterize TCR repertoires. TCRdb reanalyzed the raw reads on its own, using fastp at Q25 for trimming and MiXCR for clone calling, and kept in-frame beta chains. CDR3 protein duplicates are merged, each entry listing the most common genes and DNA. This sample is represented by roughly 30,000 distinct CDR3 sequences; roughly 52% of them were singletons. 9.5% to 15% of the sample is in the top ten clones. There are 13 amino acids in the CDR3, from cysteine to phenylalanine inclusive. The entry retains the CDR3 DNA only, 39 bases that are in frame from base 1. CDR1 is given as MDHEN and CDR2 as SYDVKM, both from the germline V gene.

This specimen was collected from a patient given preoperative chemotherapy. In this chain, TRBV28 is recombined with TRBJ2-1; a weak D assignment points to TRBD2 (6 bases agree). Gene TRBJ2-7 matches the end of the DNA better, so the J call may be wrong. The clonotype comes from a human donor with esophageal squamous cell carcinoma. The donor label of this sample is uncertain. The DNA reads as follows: TGTGCCAGCAGAGCTTCCGGGACTCACGAGCAGTACTTC. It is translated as CASRASGTHEQYF.